The present TCR beta chain was sequenced within a study of blood T cell repertoires in COVID-19. TCRdb's table, derived via immunoSEQ multiplex PCR, lists solely in-frame clones and lacks some. The data show roughly 170,000 clones, about 75% seen once. The CDR3 is 16 residues long. CDR1 and CDR2 (germline): SGHKS, YYEKEE (reference sequence). V shed 4 bases and J 0 bases; nucleotides not matched to a gene: 7. The sequenced sample consisted of peripheral blood. The chain couples TRBV5-5 to TRBJ1-3; 7 positions agree with TRBD1. The TCR sequence derives from a woman aged 70-85 years with acute or convalescent COVID-19. The DNA of the CDR3 is TGTGCCAGCAGCCCCGCGACAGGGACCTCTGGAAACACCATATATTTT. Translated, it gives CASSPATGTSGNTIYF.